The rows below give T cell receptor beta chains drawn from one sample of a study of blood T cell repertoires in COVID-19. The repertoire was sequenced with immunoSEQ multiplex PCR; TCRdb's copy has only in-frame clones and lacks some. The sample consists of about 440,000 clones, roughly 88% of them appearing once. The material sequenced was peripheral blood. Receptors were obtained from a woman in her fifties or sixties with COVID-19, enrolled during active disease. CDR3s include the opening cysteine and the closing phenylalanine or tryptophan. The order of the fields is V gene, clone size, D gene, J gene, CDR3 length, CDR3 DNA, CDR3 protein. The D gene is left open where the match is weak. Expanded clones are given a class, and other clones once, few, many or no size at all.

v_call: TRBV11-2
clone_size: NA
d_call: NA
j_call: TRBJ2-3
cdr3_length: 18
cdr3_nt: TGTGCCAGCAGCTTAGATGGGCTAAGTGTTACCGTCACAGATACGCAGTATTTT
cdr3_aa: CASSLDGLSVTVTDTQYF

v_call: TRBV18
clone_size: NA
d_call: TRBD1
j_call: TRBJ1-2
cdr3_length: 16
cdr3_nt: TGTGCCAGCTCACTTGACGAGGGACAGCTATACTATGGCTACACCTTC
cdr3_aa: CASSLDEGQLYYGYTF

v_call: TRBV12-3/TRBV12-4
clone_size: few
d_call: NA
j_call: TRBJ1-2
cdr3_length: 11
cdr3_nt: TGTGCCAGCAGTTCCAGGGGAGGCTACACCTTC
cdr3_aa: CASSSRGGYTF

v_call: TRBV9
clone_size: NA
d_call: TRBD1
j_call: TRBJ1-6
cdr3_length: 13
cdr3_nt: TGTGCCAGCAGCGTGGGAGACAGGGAACCCCTCCACTTT
cdr3_aa: CASSVGDREPLHF

v_call: TRBV30
clone_size: NA
d_call: NA
j_call: TRBJ1-6
cdr3_length: 14
cdr3_nt: TGTGCCTGGAGTGCCGACAGGACTTATTCACCCCTCCACTTT
cdr3_aa: CAWSADRTYSPLHF

v_call: TRBV10-3
clone_size: few
d_call: NA
j_call: TRBJ1-2
cdr3_length: 13
cdr3_nt: TGTGCCATCAGTGAGGGGGCAGAGTATGGCTACACCTTC
cdr3_aa: CAISEGAEYGYTF

v_call: TRBV7-2
clone_size: NA
d_call: NA
j_call: TRBJ1-1
cdr3_length: 12
cdr3_nt: TGTGCCAGCAGCTTAGTGGGCCTGCCGGCTTTCTTT
cdr3_aa: CASSLVGLPAFF

v_call: TRBV2
clone_size: NA
d_call: NA
j_call: TRBJ2-3
cdr3_length: 14
cdr3_nt: TGTGCCAGCAGTGCGACAGGCGTCACAGATACGCAGTATTTT
cdr3_aa: CASSATGVTDTQYF

v_call: TRBV5-1
clone_size: NA
d_call: TRBD1
j_call: TRBJ2-2
cdr3_length: 15
cdr3_nt: TGCGCCAGCAGCTTAGGGACAGGGGAGCTCGGGGAGCTGTTTTTT
cdr3_aa: CASSLGTGELGELFF

v_call: TRBV19
clone_size: once
d_call: TRBD1
j_call: TRBJ1-2
cdr3_length: 13
cdr3_nt: TGTGCCAGTAGTGTCGGGACAGTGGGAGGCTACACCTTC
cdr3_aa: CASSVGTVGGYTF

v_call: TRBV19
clone_size: NA
d_call: NA
j_call: TRBJ1-4
cdr3_length: 14
cdr3_nt: TGTGCCAGTAGTATTTCCATAGAGGGTGAAAAACTGTTTTTT
cdr3_aa: CASSISIEGEKLFF

v_call: TRBV9
clone_size: NA
d_call: TRBD2
j_call: TRBJ2-1
cdr3_length: 15
cdr3_nt: TGTGCCAGCAGCGTAGAAATAGCGGGGGGTCTCGAGCAGTTCTTC
cdr3_aa: CASSVEIAGGLEQFF

v_call: TRBV30
clone_size: once
d_call: NA
j_call: TRBJ1-1
cdr3_length: 15
cdr3_nt: TGTGCCTGGAGTGTCCCTCGGGTGGAGAACACTGAAGCTTTCTTT
cdr3_aa: CAWSVPRVENTEAFF

v_call: TRBV11-3
clone_size: NA
d_call: TRBD1
j_call: TRBJ2-3
cdr3_length: 12
cdr3_nt: TGTGCCAGCAGCCAGGGGGTAAATACGCAGTATTTT
cdr3_aa: CASSQGVNTQYF

v_call: TRBV18
clone_size: NA
d_call: NA
j_call: TRBJ2-1
cdr3_length: 17
cdr3_nt: TGTGCCAGCTCACCACCTCCCAGCAGGGTGATTAGCAATGAGCAGTTCTTC
cdr3_aa: CASSPPPSRVISNEQFF

v_call: TRBV5-1
clone_size: NA
d_call: TRBD1
j_call: TRBJ2-7
cdr3_length: 14
cdr3_nt: TGCGCCAGCAGCCCAGGACAGGGACTTTACGAGCAGTACTTC
cdr3_aa: CASSPGQGLYEQYF

v_call: TRBV7-6
clone_size: NA
d_call: NA
j_call: TRBJ2-3
cdr3_length: 15
cdr3_nt: TGTGCCAGCAGCACGAAATTCGGGGGTACTGATACGCAGTATTTT
cdr3_aa: CASSTKFGGTDTQYF

v_call: TRBV3-1/TRBV3-2
clone_size: NA
d_call: NA
j_call: TRBJ1-3
cdr3_length: 15
cdr3_nt: TGTGCCAGCAGCCGGTCCACTGGCTCTGGAAACACCATATATTTT
cdr3_aa: CASSRSTGSGNTIYF

v_call: TRBV12-3/TRBV12-4
clone_size: once
d_call: NA
j_call: TRBJ2-7
cdr3_length: 13
cdr3_nt: TGTGCCAGCACCCTGTCCCCTTCCTACGAGCAGTACTTC
cdr3_aa: CASTLSPSYEQYF

v_call: TRBV7-2
clone_size: NA
d_call: TRBD1
j_call: TRBJ2-6
cdr3_length: 17
cdr3_nt: TGTGCCAGCAGCAAGGGGACAGGGCTTGGCGGGGCCAACGTCCTGACTTTC
cdr3_aa: CASSKGTGLGGANVLTF

v_call: TRBV5-1
clone_size: once
d_call: TRBD2
j_call: TRBJ2-7
cdr3_length: 15
cdr3_nt: TGCGCCAGCAGCCCTTGGGCTAGCGGGGGCTACGAGCAGTACTTC
cdr3_aa: CASSPWASGGYEQYF

v_call: TRBV27
clone_size: NA
d_call: TRBD1
j_call: TRBJ1-6
cdr3_length: 14
cdr3_nt: TGTGCCAGCAGCGTTACAGGGGGCGCGTCACCCCTCCACTTT
cdr3_aa: CASSVTGGASPLHF

v_call: TRBV5-4
clone_size: NA
d_call: TRBD1
j_call: TRBJ1-2
cdr3_length: 17
cdr3_nt: TGTGCCAGCAGCCCCCAGGGACAGGGGGCTTTTAGCTATGGCTACACCTTC
cdr3_aa: CASSPQGQGAFSYGYTF